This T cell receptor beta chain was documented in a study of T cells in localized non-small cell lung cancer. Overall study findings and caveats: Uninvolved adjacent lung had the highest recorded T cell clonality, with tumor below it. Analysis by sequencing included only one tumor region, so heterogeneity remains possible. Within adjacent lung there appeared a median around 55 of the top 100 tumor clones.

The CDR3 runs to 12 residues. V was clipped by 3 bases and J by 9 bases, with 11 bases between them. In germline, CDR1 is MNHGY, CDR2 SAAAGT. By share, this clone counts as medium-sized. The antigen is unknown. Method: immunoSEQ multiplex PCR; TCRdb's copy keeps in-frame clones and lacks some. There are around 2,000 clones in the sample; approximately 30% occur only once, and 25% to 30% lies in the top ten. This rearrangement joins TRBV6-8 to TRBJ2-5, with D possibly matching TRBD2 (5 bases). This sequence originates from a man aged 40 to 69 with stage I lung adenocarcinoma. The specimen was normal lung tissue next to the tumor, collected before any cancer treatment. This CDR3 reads CASSYVPEAQYF. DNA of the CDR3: TGTGCCAGCAGTTATGTCCCGGAGGCCCAGTACTTC.